The 2 T cell receptor beta chains in this list originate from one sample, sequenced in a study of T cell clusters in autoimmune cytopenias. TRB rearrangements were amplified by touch-down multiplex PCR with mixed TRB-A/B primers. Using the multiplex PCR reads, TCRdb records one entry per CDR3 protein without DNA. Its table records about 4,900 distinct CDR3 sequences. Each sample's input was roughly 250 ng genomic DNA, 35,000 to 40,000 genome equivalents. The sample was peripheral blood. These receptors all stem from a human donor with an autoimmune cytopenia or autoimmune hepatitis (not recorded which).

By frequency, this clonotype is medium-sized. This chain connects TRBV6-5 to TRBJ2-7; checking the TCRdb D call of TRBD1 is not possible without DNA. The CDR3 spans 16 residues. Per germline, CDR1 MNHEY and CDR2 SVGAGI. CDR3 sequence: CASSPTPGTGNHEQYF.

The rearrangement uses TRBV5-6 and TRBJ2-2; TCRdb calls TRBD1, which cannot be checked without DNA. CDR1 is SGHDT and CDR2 is YYEEEE in the germline V gene. CDR3 length: 15 residues. CDR3 in amino acids: CASSSWGGRTGELFF.